This is a list of T cell receptor beta chains from one sample in a study of shared T cell receptors in the human thymus. Measured with immunoSEQ multiplex PCR; TCRdb has only the in-frame clones, and not every one. The sample holds hundreds of thousands of clones, around 87% seen once. This sample was also put to use in a study of human thymus T cells.

The sample consisted of thymocytes. The receptor set was obtained from a boy in the first two years of life with a congenital heart defect. CDR3s include the opening cysteine and the closing phenylalanine or tryptophan. D genes are given only for firm matches. The size of a clone is reported for some rows only, either as once, few or many, or as a class for expanded clones.

.	TRBJ2-1	.	TRBV5-5	CASSLTGTSRGHNEQFF	TGTGCCAGCAGCCTGACCGGGACTAGCAGGGGGCACAATGAGCAGTTCTTC
.	TRBJ2-1	TRBD2	TRBV9	CASSVGPGTSGNEQFF	TGTGCCAGCAGCGTAGGCCCCGGGACTAGCGGCAATGAGCAGTTCTTC
once	TRBJ2-3	.	TRBV5-1	CASSSETGGTQYF	TGCGCCAGCAGCTCAGAAACAGGTGGAACGCAGTATTTT
.	TRBJ2-3	TRBD2	TRBV5-6	CASSSWTSGRDTQYF	TGTGCCAGCAGCTCCTGGACTAGCGGGAGAGATACGCAGTATTTT
.	TRBJ2-5	.	TRBV9	CASSAKGVTSKETQYF	TGTGCCAGCAGCGCTAAGGGGGTAACTTCGAAAGAGACCCAGTACTTC
.	TRBJ2-7	.	TRBV4-3	CASSQAVGVPSYEQYF	TGCGCCAGCAGCCAAGCGGTCGGGGTTCCTTCCTACGAGCAGTACTTC
.	TRBJ2-3	TRBD1	TRBV28	CASSKTGRQGAVDTQYF	TGTGCCAGCAGCAAGACCGGGAGACAGGGGGCGGTAGATACGCAGTATTTT
.	TRBJ2-7	TRBD1	TRBV2	CASSTRDRFHEQYF	TGTGCCAGCAGTACCCGGGACAGGTTCCACGAGCAGTACTTC
.	TRBJ2-5	TRBD2	TRBV7-7	CASSSTLAGGPETQYF	TGTGCTAGCAGCTCCACTTTAGCGGGGGGCCCAGAGACCCAGTACTTC
.	TRBJ2-5	TRBD2	TRBV19	CASSKTSGGKETQYF	TGTGCCAGTAGTAAGACTAGCGGGGGCAAAGAGACCCAGTACTTC
.	TRBJ2-7	TRBD2	TRBV5-5	CASSSSGTEDYEQYF	TGTGCCAGCAGCTCTAGCGGGACCGAGGACTACGAGCAGTACTTC
once	TRBJ1-5	.	TRBV19	CASSIWQGNQPQHF	TGTGCCAGTAGTATTTGGCAGGGTAATCAGCCCCAGCATTTT
.	TRBJ1-1	TRBD1	TRBV5-6	CASSRDRRYFF	TGTGCCAGCAGCAGGGACAGGCGGTACTTCTTT
.	TRBJ2-7	TRBD1	TRBV7-8	CASSLERTGEGIYEQYF	TGTGCCAGCAGCTTAGAAAGGACAGGGGAGGGAATATACGAGCAGTACTTC
.	TRBJ1-1	TRBD1	TRBV4-1	CASSQDPRDRAGSTEAFF	TGCGCCAGCAGCCAAGACCCCCGGGACAGGGCTGGTAGCACTGAAGCTTTCTTT
.	TRBJ2-7	.	TRBV28	CASKGTRGAQGQYF	TGTGCCAGCAAGGGGACTCGGGGTGCCCAGGGGCAGTACTTC
.	TRBJ2-7	TRBD2	TRBV27	CASSLGGGEQYF	TGTGCCAGCAGTTTAGGGGGGGGCGAGCAGTACTTC
.	TRBJ2-3	.	TRBV7-9	CASSLVASNSDTQYF	TGTGCCAGCAGCTTAGTGGCTAGCAATTCCGATACGCAGTATTTT
.	TRBJ1-1	.	TRBV29-1	CSGLQGFTEAFF	TGCAGCGGTTTACAGGGTTTCACTGAAGCTTTCTTT
once	TRBJ2-1	.	TRBV14	CASSPRDLYNEQFF	TGTGCCAGCAGCCCGAGGGACTTATACAATGAGCAGTTCTTC
.	TRBJ1-1	.	TRBV5-4	CASSPSGAWRTEAFF	TGTGCCAGCAGCCCTTCGGGCGCTTGGAGGACTGAAGCTTTCTTT
.	TRBJ1-5	.	TRBV10-3	CAIRGSSNQPQHF	TGTGCCATCAGGGGGAGCAGCAATCAGCCCCAGCATTTT
.	TRBJ2-5	TRBD2	TRBV30	CAWSNGRDYQETQYF	TGTGCCTGGAGCAACGGGAGGGACTACCAAGAGACCCAGTACTTC
.	TRBJ1-6	.	TRBV29-1	CSVWGIYNSPLHF	TGCAGCGTTTGGGGCATCTATAATTCACCCCTCCACTTT
.	TRBJ1-6	.	TRBV9	CASSERQAYNSPLHF	TGTGCCAGCAGCGAAAGACAGGCTTATAATTCACCCCTCCACTTT
.	TRBJ1-2	TRBD1	TRBV4-2	CASSQDGQGSGGYTF	TGTGCCAGCAGCCAAGATGGACAGGGGTCGGGTGGCTACACCTTC
.	TRBJ2-1	TRBD2	TRBV10-2	CASSEALAGGNEQFF	TGCGCCAGCAGTGAGGCGCTAGCGGGAGGCAATGAGCAGTTCTTC
.	TRBJ1-2	.	TRBV4-3	CASRYSGVDGYTF	TGCGCCAGCAGGTACTCGGGGGTGGATGGCTACACCTTC
.	TRBJ1-5	TRBD1	TRBV6-1	CASSEGLGTVLPREPQHF	TGTGCCAGCAGTGAAGGATTAGGGACAGTCCTTCCCAGGGAGCCCCAGCATTTT
once	TRBJ2-3	.	TRBV12-5	CASGFEGFAPDTQYF	TGTGCTAGTGGTTTCGAGGGCTTTGCCCCAGATACGCAGTATTTT
.	TRBJ2-7	TRBD2	TRBV7-2	CASSLERRLGAGVGEQYF	TGTGCCAGCAGCTTAGAGAGGCGGTTAGGAGCGGGAGTTGGCGAGCAGTACTTC
.	TRBJ2-7	.	TRBV20-1	CSAQGAKEQYF	TGCAGTGCCCAAGGGGCGAAAGAGCAGTACTTC
.	TRBJ2-2	TRBD2	TRBV5-4	CASSLGSVAGGMNTGELFF	TGTGCCAGCAGCTTGGGTTCGGTCGCGGGGGGGATGAACACCGGGGAGCTGTTTTTT
.	TRBJ1-5	.	TRBV5-1	CASSLGYSDWTVEPQHF	TGCGCCAGCAGCTTGGGCTACTCCGACTGGACAGTCGAGCCCCAGCATTTT
.	TRBJ2-3	.	TRBV10-2	CASSERPDGADTQYF	TGCGCCAGCAGTGAGAGGCCGGACGGGGCAGATACGCAGTATTTT
.	TRBJ2-7	TRBD2	TRBV4-3	CASSQDWGTTSGKPYEQYF	TGCGCCAGCAGCCAAGATTGGGGCACAACTAGCGGGAAACCCTACGAGCAGTACTTC
.	TRBJ1-5	.	TRBV6-5	CASSYYLGLSNQPQHF	TGTGCCAGCAGTTACTACCTAGGTCTTAGCAATCAGCCCCAGCATTTT
.	TRBJ2-7	TRBD2	TRBV4-3	CASSGAGGYEQYF	TGCGCCAGCAGCGGGGCGGGAGGATACGAGCAGTACTTC
.	TRBJ2-7	.	TRBV15	CATSWHRAPTSYEQYF	TGTGCCACCAGCTGGCACAGGGCTCCTACCTCCTACGAGCAGTACTTC
few	TRBJ1-1	TRBD1	TRBV28	CASSLVRGMNTEAFF	TGTGCCAGCAGTTTAGTCAGGGGGATGAACACTGAAGCTTTCTTT
.	TRBJ2-7	TRBD2	TRBV5-1	CASSLDRDYSYEQYF	TGCGCCAGCAGCTTAGATAGGGACTATTCCTACGAGCAGTACTTC
.	TRBJ1-5	.	TRBV19	CASSRDIRQEPQHF	TGTGCCAGTAGTCGGGACATCCGCCAGGAGCCCCAGCATTTT
.	TRBJ1-6	.	TRBV7-8	CASSQKSVVGVWSSYNSPLHF	TGTGCCAGCAGCCAAAAAAGCGTAGTCGGGGTCTGGAGCTCCTATAATTCACCCCTCCACTTT